This TCR beta chain stems from a study of shared clonotypes between healthy human individuals (TCRdb year 2020). About the full investigation: Two women and a few men aged 18 to 49 years were included in the cohort. Leukapheresis yielded between about 0.94 and 9 billion PBMCs per donor. The study deeply sequenced blood TCR repertoires of several healthy adults to estimate repertoire size and the extent of clonotype sharing between individuals. For each donor, CD4 naive and CD4 memory were each run on three plates, CD8 naive on two plates, and CD8 memory on one plate. To increase sequencing depth and limit assay-specific biases, different laboratories used diverse techniques to prepare libraries and sequence TCR repertoires. Summary of the overall study and its limitations: Pairwise subsampling led to the expectation that sequencing depth would affect the degree of clonotype sharing among donors. Sharing across a few donors was observed for around 5% of naive CD4, under 4% of naive CD8, over 2% of memory CD4, and about 0.39% of memory CD8 clonotypes. The genetic and exposure-history diversity represented was limited by the small number of donors. Clonotypes shared by all four sorted-subset donors showed higher generation probabilities than non-shared clonotypes. Incomplete sequencing was indicated by rarefaction of sorted-subset datasets, despite the large sequencing depth. Sampling was restricted to blood, and TCR repertoires in tissues likely differ from the TCR repertoires found in blood. Larger estimated clonotype richness was generally found for naive subsets than for memory subsets.

About this clone itself: Its antigen remains undetermined. Within one base of it there is no much larger clone, and no base qualities were kept.

V is pared back by 0 bases and J by 8 bases, with 14 bases lying between the germline termini. The germline V gene (reference sequence) yields MNHEY for CDR1 and SMNVEV for CDR2. The CDR3 runs 16 amino acids, cysteine and phenylalanine included. The kept DNA is CDR3 alone, 48 bases in frame from the first base. Using the deep immunoSEQ assay, TCR CDR3 regions were amplified from genomic DNA by multiplex PCR. Extracted genomic DNA from each cell subset was spread evenly across all wells of several immunoSEQ 96-well plates, with each plate serving as a replicate. Each replicate PCR for sorted subsets received roughly 0.2 ug genomic DNA, equal to about 30,000 T cell genomes. Purified libraries were measured with a Qubit 3.0 fluorometer, size-checked on a Bioanalyzer 2100, and measured again with the KAPA Library Quantification kit. Each immunoSEQ 96-well plate was sequenced on its own single-read 150-cycle Illumina NextSeq 550 flow cell. In the authors' own workflow: Because the immunoSEQ output held only junctional sequences and lacked quality scores, the filtering could not match the filtering applied to full-length reads. To assign V/J genes and CDR3, sequences were annotated using PyIR, a Python wrapper for IgBLAST v1.9, with IMGT germline references. Any read was removed if the V/J assignment was weak (E-value above 1e-6), the CDR3 was missing, or the read contained stop codons, out-of-frame junctions, or ambiguous translated residues. V3J clonotypes were defined as sequences sharing an identical inferred V gene, J gene, and CDR3 amino acid sequence. To compute the percentage overlap between repertoires, the number of shared unique clonotypes was divided by the size of the smaller repertoire. RTK rarefaction, the Chao1 estimator, and Recon v2.1 estimates of unobserved clonotypes were used to assess repertoire richness. OLGA was used to compute generation probabilities for all TCRbeta clonotypes that the gDNA method yielded from a few donors. This is the immuneACCESS table as TCRdb keeps it, with only in-frame sequences that have V and J called. A part of the clones is gone; compared with another copy, unresolved V genes explain less than half, and the rest is unexplained. V and J calls and clone size are as listed in that table; D and trimming were resolved from the DNA. The sample table holds millions of clones, of which around nine tenths were seen once. Over 0.12% of the sample belongs to the ten largest clones.

Donors were healthy HIV-negative adults with no recently reported acute infections or vaccinations. All donors were Caucasian adults living in Nashville, Tennessee, USA. Magnetic negative selection was used to enrich CD4+ T cells, after which naive cells were positively selected on CD45RA and the negative fraction became the memory subset. After blood collection by leukapheresis, PBMCs were isolated using Ficoll-Histopaque density gradient centrifugation and then cryopreserved in the vapor phase of liquid nitrogen. Analytical flow cytometry was used to check the purity and quantity of each magnetically sorted T cell population. Each sorted fraction had its genomic DNA isolated and then quantified by UV absorbance on a Nanodrop 2000c.

Sequencing used naive CD4+ T cells sorted from blood. In the paper's terms, the cell subset or site label means: CD45RA+ positively selected. The receptor was derived from a young man in good health. In this chain, TRBV27 is recombined with TRBJ1-6, with TRBD1 perhaps the D gene, on 5 matching bases. The DNA sequence reads TGTGCCAGCAGTTTATCCCCAGGGTACGGCGATTCACCCCTCCACTTT. Translation gives CASSLSPGYGDSPLHF.